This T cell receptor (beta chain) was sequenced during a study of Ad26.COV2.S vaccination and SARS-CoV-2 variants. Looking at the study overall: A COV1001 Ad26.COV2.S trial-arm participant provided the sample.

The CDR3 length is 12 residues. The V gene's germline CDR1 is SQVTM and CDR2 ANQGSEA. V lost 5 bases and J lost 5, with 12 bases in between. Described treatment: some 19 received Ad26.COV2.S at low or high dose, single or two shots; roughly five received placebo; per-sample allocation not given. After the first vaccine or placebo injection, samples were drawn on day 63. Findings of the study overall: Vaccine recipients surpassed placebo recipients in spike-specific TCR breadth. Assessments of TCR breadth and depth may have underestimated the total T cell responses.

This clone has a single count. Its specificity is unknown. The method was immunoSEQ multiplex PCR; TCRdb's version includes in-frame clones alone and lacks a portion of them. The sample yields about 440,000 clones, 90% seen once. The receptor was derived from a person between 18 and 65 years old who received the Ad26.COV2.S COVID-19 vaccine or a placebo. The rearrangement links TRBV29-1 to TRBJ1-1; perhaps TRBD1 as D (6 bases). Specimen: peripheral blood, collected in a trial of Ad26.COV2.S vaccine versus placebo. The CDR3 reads CSVTGLGTEAFF. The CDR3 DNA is TGCAGCGTTACAGGGTTAGGGACTGAAGCTTTCTTT. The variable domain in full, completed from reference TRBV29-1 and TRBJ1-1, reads SAVISQKPSRDICQRGTSLTIQCQVDSQVTMMFWYRQQPGQSLTLIATANQGSEATYESGFVIDKFPISRPNLTFSTLTVSNMSPEDSSIYLCSVTGLGTEAFFGQGTRLTVV.